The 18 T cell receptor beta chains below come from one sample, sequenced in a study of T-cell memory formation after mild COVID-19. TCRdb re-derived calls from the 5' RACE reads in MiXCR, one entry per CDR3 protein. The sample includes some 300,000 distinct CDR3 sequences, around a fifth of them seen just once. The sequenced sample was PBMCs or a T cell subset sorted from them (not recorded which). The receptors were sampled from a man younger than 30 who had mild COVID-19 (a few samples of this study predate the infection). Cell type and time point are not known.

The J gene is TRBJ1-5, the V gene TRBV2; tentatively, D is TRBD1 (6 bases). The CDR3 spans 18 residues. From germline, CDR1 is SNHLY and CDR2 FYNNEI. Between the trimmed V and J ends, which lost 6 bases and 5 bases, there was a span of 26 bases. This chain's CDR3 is CASREGFLGGSKDQPQHF. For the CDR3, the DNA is TGTGCCAGCAGGGAGGGGTTTTTAGGGGGTTCGAAGGATCAGCCCCAGCATTTT.

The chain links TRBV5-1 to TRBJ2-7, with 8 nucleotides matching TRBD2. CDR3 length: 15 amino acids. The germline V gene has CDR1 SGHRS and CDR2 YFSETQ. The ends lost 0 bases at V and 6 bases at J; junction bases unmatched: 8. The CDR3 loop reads CASSLGIAGLGEQYF. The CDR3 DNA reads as TGCGCCAGCAGCTTGGGGATAGCGGGGTTGGGCGAGCAGTACTTC. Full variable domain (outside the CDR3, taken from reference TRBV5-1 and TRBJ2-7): KAGVTQTPRYLIKTRGQQVTLSCSPISGHRSVSWYQQTPGQGLQFLFEYFSETQRNKGNFPGRFSGRQFSNSRSEMNVSTLELGDSALYLCASSLGIAGLGEQYFGPGTRLTVT.

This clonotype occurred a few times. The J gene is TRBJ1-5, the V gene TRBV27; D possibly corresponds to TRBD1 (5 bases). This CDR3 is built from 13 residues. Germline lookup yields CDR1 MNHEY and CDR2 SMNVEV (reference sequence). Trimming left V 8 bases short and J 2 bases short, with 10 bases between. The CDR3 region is CASAPTGNQPQHF. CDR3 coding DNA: TGTGCCAGCGCTCCGACAGGCAATCAGCCCCAGCATTTT.

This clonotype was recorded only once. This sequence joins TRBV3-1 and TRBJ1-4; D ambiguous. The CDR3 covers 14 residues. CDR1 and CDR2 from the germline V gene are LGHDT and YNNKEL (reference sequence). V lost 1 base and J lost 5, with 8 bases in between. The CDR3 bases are TGTGCCAGCAGCCAAGCGCGGCAGAATGAAAAACTGTTTTTT. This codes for CASSQARQNEKLFF.

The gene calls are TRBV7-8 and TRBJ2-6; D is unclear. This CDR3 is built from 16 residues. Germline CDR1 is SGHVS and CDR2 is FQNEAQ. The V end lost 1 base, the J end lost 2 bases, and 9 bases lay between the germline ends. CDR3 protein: CASSLVQTAGANVLTF. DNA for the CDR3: TGTGCCAGCAGCTTAGTTCAGACTGCTGGGGCCAACGTCCTGACTTTC.

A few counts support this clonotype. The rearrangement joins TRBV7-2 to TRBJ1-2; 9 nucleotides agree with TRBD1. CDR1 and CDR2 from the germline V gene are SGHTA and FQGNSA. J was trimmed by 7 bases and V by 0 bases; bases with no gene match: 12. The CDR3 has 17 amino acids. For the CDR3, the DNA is TGTGCCAGCAGCTTAGCGGGAGTCGGGACAGGGTTCTCTGGCTACACCTTC. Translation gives CASSLAGVGTGFSGYTF.

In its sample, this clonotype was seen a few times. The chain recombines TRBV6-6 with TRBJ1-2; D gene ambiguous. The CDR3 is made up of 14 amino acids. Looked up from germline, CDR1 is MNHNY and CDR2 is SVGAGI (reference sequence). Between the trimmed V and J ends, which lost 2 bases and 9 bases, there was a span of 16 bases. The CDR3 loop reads CASSYAAEPDSYTF. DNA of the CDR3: TGTGCCAGCAGTTACGCCGCGGAGCCGGATAGCTACACCTTC.

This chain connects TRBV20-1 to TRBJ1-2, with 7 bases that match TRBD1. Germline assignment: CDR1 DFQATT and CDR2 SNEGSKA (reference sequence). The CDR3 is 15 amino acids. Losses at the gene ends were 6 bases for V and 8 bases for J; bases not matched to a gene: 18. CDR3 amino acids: CSARGETGSNWGYTF. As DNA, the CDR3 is TGCAGTGCGCGGGGCGAGACAGGGTCTAATTGGGGCTACACCTTC.

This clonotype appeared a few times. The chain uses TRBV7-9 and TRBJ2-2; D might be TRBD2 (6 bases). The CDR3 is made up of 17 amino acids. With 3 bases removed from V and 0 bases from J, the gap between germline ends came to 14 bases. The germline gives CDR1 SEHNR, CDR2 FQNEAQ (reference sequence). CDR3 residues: CASSFEIGGTNTGELFF. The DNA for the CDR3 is TGTGCCAGCAGCTTCGAAATCGGGGGTACGAACACCGGGGAGCTGTTTTTT.

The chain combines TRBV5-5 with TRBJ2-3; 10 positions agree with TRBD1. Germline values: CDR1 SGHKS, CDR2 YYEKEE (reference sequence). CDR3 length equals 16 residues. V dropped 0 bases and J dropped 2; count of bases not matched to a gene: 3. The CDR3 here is CASSLEDRGYTDTQYF. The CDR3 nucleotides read TGTGCCAGCAGCTTGGAGGACAGGGGGTACACAGATACGCAGTATTTT.

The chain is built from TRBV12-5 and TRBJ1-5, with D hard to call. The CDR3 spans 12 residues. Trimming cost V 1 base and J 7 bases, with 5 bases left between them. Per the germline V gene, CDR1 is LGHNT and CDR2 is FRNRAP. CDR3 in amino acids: CASGLGEQPQHF. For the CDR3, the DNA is TGTGCTAGTGGTTTGGGTGAACAGCCCCAGCATTTT.

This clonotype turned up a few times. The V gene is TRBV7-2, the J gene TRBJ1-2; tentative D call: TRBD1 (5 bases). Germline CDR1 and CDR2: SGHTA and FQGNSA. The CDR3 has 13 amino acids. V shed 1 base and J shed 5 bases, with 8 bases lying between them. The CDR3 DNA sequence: TGTGCCAGCAGCTTAGGGGGGGTTTATGGCTACACCTTC. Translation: CASSLGGVYGYTF. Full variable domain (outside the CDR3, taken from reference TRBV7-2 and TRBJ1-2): GAGVSQSPSNKVTEKGKDVELRCDPISGHTALYWYRQSLGQGLEFLIYFQGNSAPDKSGLPSDRFSAERTGGSVSTLTIQRTQQEDSAVYLCASSLGGVYGYTFGSGTRLTVV.

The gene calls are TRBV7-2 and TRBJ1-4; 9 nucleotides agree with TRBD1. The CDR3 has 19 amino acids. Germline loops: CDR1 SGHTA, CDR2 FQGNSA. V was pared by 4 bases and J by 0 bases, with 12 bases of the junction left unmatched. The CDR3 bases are TGTGCCAGCAGCTCCCCGATAGGACAGGGGATATCAACTAATGAAAAACTGTTTTTT. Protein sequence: CASSSPIGQGISTNEKLFF.

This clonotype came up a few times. In nucleotides, the CDR3 is TGCGCCAGCAGCTTGGGGCGGGGGGCCTACACAGATACGCAGTATTTT. Translated: CASSLGRGAYTDTQYF. The chain is built from TRBV5-1 and TRBJ2-3; 8 nucleotides align to TRBD2. Unmatched junction bases numbered 5, after V lost 0 bases and J lost 2 bases. CDR1 and CDR2 from the germline V gene are SGHRS and YFSETQ. This CDR3 contains 16 residues.

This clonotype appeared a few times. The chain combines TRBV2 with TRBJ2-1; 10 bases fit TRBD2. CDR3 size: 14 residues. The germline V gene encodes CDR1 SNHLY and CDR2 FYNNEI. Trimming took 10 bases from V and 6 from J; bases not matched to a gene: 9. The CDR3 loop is CAIPRASGGNEQFF. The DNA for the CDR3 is TGTGCCATACCTCGGGCTAGCGGGGGCAATGAGCAGTTCTTC.

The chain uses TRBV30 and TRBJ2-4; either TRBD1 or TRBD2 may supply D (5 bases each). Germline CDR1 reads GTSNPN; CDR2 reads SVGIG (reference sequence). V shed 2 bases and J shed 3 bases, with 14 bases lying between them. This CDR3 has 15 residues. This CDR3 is CAWSSPGTLKNIQYF. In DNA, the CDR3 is TGTGCCTGGAGTTCACCCGGGACCCTCAAAAACATTCAGTACTTC.

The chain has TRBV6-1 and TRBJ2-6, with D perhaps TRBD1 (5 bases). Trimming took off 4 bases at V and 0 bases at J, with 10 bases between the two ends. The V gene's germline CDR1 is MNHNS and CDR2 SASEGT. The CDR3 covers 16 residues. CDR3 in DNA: TGTGCCAGCAGTGGTCGACAGCCCTCTGGGGCCAACGTCCTGACTTTC. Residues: CASSGRQPSGANVLTF.

The CDR3 spells CSASPIRDNLNKNIQYF. The CDR3 DNA sequence: TGCAGTGCTAGTCCTATAAGGGACAATTTGAACAAAAACATTCAGTACTTC. The V gene is TRBV20-1, the J gene TRBJ2-4, with a possible D match to TRBD1 (6 bases). V was cut by 3 bases and J by 3 bases, with 21 bases left in between. The CDR3 is 17 amino acids. Germline V gene lookup returns CDR1 DFQATT and CDR2 SNEGSKA (reference sequence).